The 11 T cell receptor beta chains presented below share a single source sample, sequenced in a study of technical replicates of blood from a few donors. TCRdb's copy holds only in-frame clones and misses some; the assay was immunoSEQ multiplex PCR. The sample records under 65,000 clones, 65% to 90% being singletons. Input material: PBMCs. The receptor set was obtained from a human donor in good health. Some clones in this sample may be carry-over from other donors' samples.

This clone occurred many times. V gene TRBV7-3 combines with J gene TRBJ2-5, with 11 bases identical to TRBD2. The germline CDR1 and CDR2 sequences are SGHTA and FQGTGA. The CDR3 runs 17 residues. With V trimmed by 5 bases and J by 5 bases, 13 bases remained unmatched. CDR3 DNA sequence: TGTGCCAGCAGCCCGCGGGTAGCGGGAGGGGTTAGGGAGACCCAGTACTTC. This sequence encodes CASSPRVAGGVRETQYF.

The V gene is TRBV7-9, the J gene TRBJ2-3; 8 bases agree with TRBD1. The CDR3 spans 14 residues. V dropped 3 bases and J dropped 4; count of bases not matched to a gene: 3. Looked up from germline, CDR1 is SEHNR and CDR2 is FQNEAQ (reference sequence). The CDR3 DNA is TGTGCCAGCAGCTTCGAGACAGGGGCAGATACGCAGTATTTT. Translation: CASSFETGADTQYF.

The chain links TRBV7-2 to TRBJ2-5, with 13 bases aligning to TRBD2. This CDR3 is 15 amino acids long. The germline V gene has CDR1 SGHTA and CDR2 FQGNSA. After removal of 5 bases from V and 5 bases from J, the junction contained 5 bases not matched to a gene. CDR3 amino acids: CASSPGLAGTETQYF. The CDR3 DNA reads TGTGCCAGCAGCCCGGGACTAGCGGGGACGGAGACCCAGTACTTC.

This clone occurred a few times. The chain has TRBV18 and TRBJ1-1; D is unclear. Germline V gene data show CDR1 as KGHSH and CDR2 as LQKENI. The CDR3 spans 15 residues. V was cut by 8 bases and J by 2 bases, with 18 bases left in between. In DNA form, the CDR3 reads TGTGCCAGCCTCGATTCGAGGGAGTTTAACACTGAAGCTTTCTTT. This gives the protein CASLDSREFNTEAFF. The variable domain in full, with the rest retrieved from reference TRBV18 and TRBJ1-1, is NAGVMQNPRHLVRRRGQEARLRCSPMKGHSHVYWYRQLPEEGLKFMVYLQKENIIDESGMPKERFSAEFPKEGPSILRIQQVVRGDSAAYFCASLDSREFNTEAFFGQGTRLTVV.

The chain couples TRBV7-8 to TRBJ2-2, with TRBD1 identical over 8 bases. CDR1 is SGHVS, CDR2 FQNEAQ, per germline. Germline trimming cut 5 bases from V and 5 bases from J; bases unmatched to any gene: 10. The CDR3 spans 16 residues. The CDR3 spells CASSPMDRVKTGELFF. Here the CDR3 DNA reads TGTGCCAGCAGCCCAATGGACAGGGTGAAAACCGGGGAGCTGTTTTTT.

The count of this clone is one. CDR3 bases: TGTGCCAGCAAACTAACAGGGGCCGGGGAGCTGTTTTTT. This encodes CASKLTGAGELFF. This rearrangement joins TRBV7-8 to TRBJ2-2, with TRBD1 matching 7 bases. There are 13 residues in the CDR3. Germline lookup yields CDR1 SGHVS and CDR2 FQNEAQ. Losses at the gene ends were 7 bases for V and 6 bases for J; bases not matched to a gene: 5.

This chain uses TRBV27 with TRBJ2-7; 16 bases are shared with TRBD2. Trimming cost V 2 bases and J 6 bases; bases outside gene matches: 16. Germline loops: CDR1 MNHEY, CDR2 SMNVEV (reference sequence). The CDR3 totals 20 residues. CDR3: CASSLRPGTSGRAGRREQYF. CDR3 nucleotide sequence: TGTGCCAGCAGTTTACGACCCGGGACTAGCGGGAGGGCAGGGCGTCGCGAGCAGTACTTC.

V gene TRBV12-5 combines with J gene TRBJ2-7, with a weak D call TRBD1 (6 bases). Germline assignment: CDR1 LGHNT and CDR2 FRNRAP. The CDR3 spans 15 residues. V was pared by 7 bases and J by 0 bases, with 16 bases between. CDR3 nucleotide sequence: TGTGCTAGTGCCCTAGCACAGGGCACCTCCTACGAGCAGTACTTC. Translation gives CASALAQGTSYEQYF.

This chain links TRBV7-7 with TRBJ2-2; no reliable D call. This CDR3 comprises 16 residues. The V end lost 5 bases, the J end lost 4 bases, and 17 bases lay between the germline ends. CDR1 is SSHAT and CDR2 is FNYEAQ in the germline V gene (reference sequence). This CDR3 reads CASSPQTTPGTGELFF. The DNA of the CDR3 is TGTGCCAGCAGCCCCCAGACGACCCCGGGCACCGGGGAGCTGTTTTTT.

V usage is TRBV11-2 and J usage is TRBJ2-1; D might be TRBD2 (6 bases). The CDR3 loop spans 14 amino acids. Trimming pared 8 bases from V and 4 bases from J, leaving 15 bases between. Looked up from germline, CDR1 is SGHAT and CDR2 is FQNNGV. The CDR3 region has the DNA TGTGCCAGCCGACCGGGGGTCCCTTACAATGAGCAGTTCTTC. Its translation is CASRPGVPYNEQFF.

CDR3 loop: CSARDLSEQFF. CDR3 in DNA: TGCAGTGCTAGAGATTTGAGTGAGCAGTTCTTC. This rearrangement joins TRBV20-1 to TRBJ2-1; no definite D call. V was clipped by 0 bases and J by 9 bases, with 6 bases between them. In germline, CDR1 is DFQATT, CDR2 SNEGSKA (reference sequence). The CDR3 length is 11 residues.